Following are 3 T cell receptor beta chains from one sample sequenced in a study of Tregs in tolerant kidney transplant recipients. Produced via immunoSEQ multiplex PCR; TCRdb's table is partial and in-frame only. The sample lists hundreds of thousands of clones; about 80% were seen once. Source material: CD4+ T cells from blood. These receptors all stem from a human donor in good health.

V gene TRBV5-1 combines with J gene TRBJ2-1; D call uncertain. The CDR3 totals 15 residues. V lost 6 bases and J 0 bases, leaving 13 bases between the germline ends. CDR1 and CDR2 (germline): SGHRS, YFSETQ. The CDR3 region has the DNA TGCGCCAGCACCGATATAACGAGCTCCTACAATGAGCAGTTCTTC. Protein product: CASTDITSSYNEQFF. Complete variable domain (other parts from reference TRBV5-1 and TRBJ2-1): KAGVTQTPRYLIKTRGQQVTLSCSPISGHRSVSWYQQTPGQGLQFLFEYFSETQRNKGNFPGRFSGRQFSNSRSEMNVSTLELGDSALYLCASTDITSSYNEQFFGPGTRLTVL.

As concerns this clone: In the same sample, other DNA sequences code for this CDR3. The CDR3 is CAISAGGGRSYTF. The DNA of the CDR3 is TGTGCCATCAGCGCTGGCGGGGGGCGAAGCTACACCTTC. The chain couples TRBV10-3 to TRBJ1-2; possible D gene TRBD1, 6 bases. The germline V gene encodes CDR1 ENHRY and CDR2 SYGVKD. The CDR3 has 13 amino acids. Trimming shortened V by 6 bases and J by 9 bases, and 17 bases separated the two germline ends.

This rearrangement joins TRBV19 to TRBJ2-7; 12 bases agree with TRBD2. Trimming took 3 bases from V and 2 from J; bases not matched to a gene: 2. CDR3 size: 15 residues. In germline, CDR1 is LNHDA, CDR2 SQIVND (reference sequence). CDR3 bases: TGTGCCAGTAGTATCGGACTAGCGGGGACCTACGAGCAGTACTTC. Protein: CASSIGLAGTYEQYF. The complete variable domain, with remaining parts taken from reference TRBV19 and TRBJ2-7, reads DGGITQSPKYLFRKEGQNVTLSCEQNLNHDAMYWYRQDPGQGLRLIYYSQIVNDFQKGDIAEGYSVSREKKESFPLTVTSAQKNPTAFYLCASSIGLAGTYEQYFGPGTRLTVT.